The 15 T cell receptor beta chains listed next were all sequenced from one sample in a study of blood T cell repertoires in COVID-19. Profiling relied on immunoSEQ multiplex PCR, and the TCRdb table lists in-frame clones only, not all of them. This table holds some 68,000 clones, about 86% found once. Source material: peripheral blood. The receptors were gathered from a man aged 45 to 65 with active COVID-19.

There are a few counts of this clone. The chain combines TRBV18 with TRBJ1-5; D perhaps matches TRBD1 (6 bases). The CDR3 totals 16 residues. The germline CDR1 and CDR2 sequences are KGHSH and LQKENI. V dropped 3 bases and J dropped 2 bases, with 14 bases sitting between them. This CDR3 is CASSPFSTGGNQPQHF. The CDR3 DNA reads as TGTGCCAGCTCACCCTTTTCGACAGGAGGCAATCAGCCCCAGCATTTT.

This clone occurred once. The rearrangement links TRBV5-5 to TRBJ2-7, with 9 bases that match TRBD2. Looked up from germline, CDR1 is SGHKS and CDR2 is YYEKEE (reference sequence). The V and J ends lost 4 bases and 3 bases, in that order; junction bases with no gene match: 5. This CDR3 is built from 14 residues. Written as DNA, the CDR3 is TGTGCCAGCAGCCCGGCTAGCGGGATCTACGAGCAGTACTTC. Its protein is CASSPASGIYEQYF. Full variable domain (missing parts from reference TRBV5-5 and TRBJ2-7): DAGVTQSPTHLIKTRGQQVTLRCSPISGHKSVSWYQQVLGQGPQFIFQYYEKEERGRGNFPDRFSARQFPNYSSELNVNALLLGDSALYLCASSPASGIYEQYFGPGTRLTVT.

The genes are TRBV7-2 and TRBJ2-7; D gene uncertain. V lost 8 bases, J lost 2 bases, and 16 bases lay in between. The CDR3 length is 14 residues. From germline, CDR1 is SGHTA and CDR2 FQGNSA. The CDR3 sequence: CASQRWSGAYEQYF. DNA of the CDR3: TGTGCCAGCCAACGGTGGTCAGGCGCCTACGAGCAGTACTTC. The full variable domain, with the rest looked up from reference TRBV7-2 and TRBJ2-7, is GAGVSQSPSNKVTEKGKDVELRCDPISGHTALYWYRQSLGQGLEFLIYFQGNSAPDKSGLPSDRFSAERTGGSVSTLTIQRTQQEDSAVYLCASQRWSGAYEQYFGPGTRLTVT.

The chain carries TRBV5-8 and TRBJ2-1, with a possible D match to TRBD2 (6 bases). CDR1 SGHTS and CDR2 YDEGEE come from the germline V gene. The length of the CDR3 is 13 residues. Trimming removed 0 bases from V and 15 bases from J, with 16 bases in between. The CDR3 sequence is CASSLDLGTPLFF. CDR3 nucleotides: TGTGCCAGCAGCTTGGATTTGGGGACTCCTTTGTTCTTC.

This clone is a singleton in its sample. CDR3 DNA sequence: TGTGCCAGCAGCTTAGCCCCGACAGGGACTCGAATCGGGGAGCTGTTTTTT. Translated, it gives CASSLAPTGTRIGELFF. The chain links TRBV7-2 to TRBJ2-2, with D possibly TRBD1 on 7 matching bases. CDR1 is SGHTA, CDR2 FQGNSA, per germline. V lost 0 bases and J 7 bases, leaving 18 bases between the germline ends. The CDR3 runs 17 residues.

This chain's CDR3 is CASSSGEMKPQHF. The CDR3 DNA reads TGTGCCAGTAGCAGCGGGGAGATGAAGCCCCAGCATTTT. V and J are TRBV19 and TRBJ1-5; no clear D gene. The CDR3 covers 13 residues. Trimming cost V 6 bases and J 8 bases, with 14 bases left between them. Germline lookup yields CDR1 LNHDA and CDR2 SQIVND (reference sequence).

The chain has TRBV5-8 and TRBJ2-7; 8 bases align to TRBD2. Unmatched junction bases numbered 14, after V lost 3 bases and J lost 3 bases. The CDR3 contains 17 residues. Per the germline V gene, CDR1 is SGHTS and CDR2 is YDEGEE. CDR3 nucleotide sequence: TGTGCCAGCAGCTCGGGCGGCGGGGGGCCCAGAAGCTACGAGCAGTACTTC. It translates to CASSSGGGGPRSYEQYF.

V is TRBV19 and J is TRBJ1-2, with D perhaps matching TRBD1 (5 bases). Germline loops: CDR1 LNHDA, CDR2 SQIVND (reference sequence). The V end was cut by 7 bases, the J end by 8 bases, with 17 bases between. The CDR3 spans 13 residues. The DNA for the CDR3 is TGTGCCAGTAAAGTGTGGGGCTTTATCGGCTACACCTTC. Protein: CASKVWGFIGYTF.

The chain employs TRBV4-1 and TRBJ2-5; perhaps TRBD2 as D (6 bases). This CDR3 comprises 13 residues. Germline V gene lookup returns CDR1 MGHRA and CDR2 YSYEKL. Trimming cost V 3 bases and J 3 bases, with 8 bases left between them. The CDR3 here is CASSQWREETQYF. In DNA form, the CDR3 reads TGCGCCAGCAGCCAGTGGAGGGAAGAGACCCAGTACTTC.

V gene TRBV7-2 combines with J gene TRBJ1-3; D remains ambiguous. The CDR3 is 15 residues long. Deletions cut 1 base from V and 4 bases from J, with 11 bases between. Germline V CDR1 and CDR2: SGHTA, FQGNSA. The CDR3 loop is CASSLETGTGNTIYF. The CDR3 nucleotides are TGTGCCAGCAGCTTAGAAACGGGTACCGGAAACACCATATATTTT.

This clone was detected once. J is TRBJ2-2 and V is TRBV19; TRBD1 matches 10 bases. The germline V gene has CDR1 LNHDA and CDR2 SQIVND (reference sequence). The CDR3 spans 14 residues. With 9 bases clipped from V and 1 base from J, the junction kept 2 bases outside the gene matches. CDR3 sequence: CASRDRGNTGELFF. CDR3 sequence (DNA): TGTGCCAGCCGGGACAGGGGGAACACCGGGGAGCTGTTTTTT.

The V and J genes are TRBV21-1 and TRBJ2-7; TRBD1 is taken as the D call from the table, unchecked against the DNA. TRBV21-1 is reported as a pseudogene. This CDR3 contains 12 residues. CDR3 in amino acids: CASSRQGCEQYF. The CDR3 region has the DNA TGTGCCAGCAGCAGGCAGGGGTGCGAGCAGTACTTC.

The chain has TRBV30 and TRBJ1-5, with a tentative D call TRBD1 (6 bases). CDR3 size: 14 residues. The V and J ends lost 0 bases and 6 bases respectively, with 12 bases between them. The germline gives CDR1 GTSNPN, CDR2 SVGIG (reference sequence). For the CDR3, the DNA is TGTGCCTGGAGTGTACTAGGGGGGGGTCAGCCCCAGCATTTT. This codes for CAWSVLGGGQPQHF.

The rearrangement uses TRBV7-9 and TRBJ1-1, with unresolved D. CDR1 is SEHNR, CDR2 FQNEAQ, per germline (reference sequence). Between the trimmed V and J ends, which lost 4 bases and 1 base, there was a span of 13 bases. The CDR3 length is 15 residues. This CDR3 reads CASSSLVPSNTEAFF. The CDR3 nucleotides read TGTGCCAGCAGCTCCCTAGTGCCGTCGAACACTGAAGCTTTCTTT.

V and J are TRBV11-2 and TRBJ1-1; D not certain. There are 15 residues in the CDR3. V was shortened by 5 bases and J by 1 base, with 14 bases between the two germline ends. Germline lookup yields CDR1 SGHAT and CDR2 FQNNGV. The CDR3 reads CASSPFAVTNTEAFF. The CDR3 DNA reads TGTGCCAGCAGCCCCTTCGCGGTGACGAACACTGAAGCTTTCTTT.